These 10 T cell receptor beta chains came from one sample sequenced in a study of T cell responses to AZD1222 COVID-19 vaccine. The method was immunoSEQ multiplex PCR; TCRdb's version includes in-frame clones alone and lacks a portion of them. The repertoire has about 150,000 clones, over 75% of them found once; the top ten carry about 1.5%. The source was peripheral blood, collected on day 0 of AZD1222 vaccination. These receptors originate from an adult in good health.

V and J are TRBV12-3 or TRBV12-4 and TRBJ1-2; D is unclear. V lost 3 bases, J lost 6 bases, and 11 bases lay in between. The CDR3 runs 13 residues. The CDR3 spells CASSFGPANGYTF. The CDR3 region has the DNA TGTGCCAGCAGTTTCGGACCTGCTAATGGCTACACCTTC.

A single count supports this clone. The V gene is TRBV11-3, the J gene TRBJ2-1; D gene unclear. The CDR3 sequence is 12 residues long. Trimming removed 0 bases at V and 6 bases at J, with 3 bases between. The germline V gene encodes CDR1 SGHNT and CDR2 YENEEA. CDR3 protein: CASSLDPNEQFF. CDR3 sequence (DNA): TGTGCCAGCAGCTTAGACCCCAATGAGCAGTTCTTC.

The chain recombines TRBV13 with TRBJ2-3, with 8 bases that match TRBD2. This CDR3 has 15 residues. Germline CDR1 and CDR2: PRHDT and FYEKMQ (reference sequence). V gave up 0 bases and J gave up 5 bases; unmatched junction bases: 4. CDR3: CASSLGSRGGDTQYF. CDR3 DNA: TGTGCCAGCAGCTTAGGGAGCCGGGGGGGAGATACGCAGTATTTT.

The sample holds one count of this clone. This sequence joins TRBV5-6 and TRBJ1-2; TRBD1 might be the D (5 bases). Deletions cut 4 bases from V and 8 bases from J, with 15 bases between. Germline V gene lookup returns CDR1 SGHDT and CDR2 YYEEEE. There are 13 residues in the CDR3. The DNA for the CDR3 is TGTGCCAGCAGCCCACAGGTAGTGGGCGGCTACACCTTC. It is translated as CASSPQVVGGYTF.

This sequence joins TRBV18 and TRBJ2-7; 8 nucleotides align to TRBD1. V lost 4 bases, J lost 3 bases, and 2 bases stayed unmatched. Germline CDR1 KGHSH, CDR2 LQKENI. The CDR3 contains 13 residues. The CDR3 bases are TGTGCCAGCTCACTCGGGACAGGCTACGAGCAGTACTTC. As protein: CASSLGTGYEQYF.

The rearrangement links TRBV5-1 to TRBJ2-7; D might be TRBD1 or TRBD2, each matching 5 bases. The germline V and J ends were trimmed by 2 bases and 4 bases, with 13 bases remaining between them. Per germline, CDR1 SGHRS and CDR2 YFSETQ. The CDR3 consists of 14 residues. The CDR3 bases are TGCGCCAGCAGCTTCCGGGACCTTTTATACGAGCAGTACTTC. Protein product: CASSFRDLLYEQYF.

This clone was counted between two and nine times. CDR3 sequence (DNA): TGCGCCAGCAGGAGCTCCTACGAGCAGTACTTC. Protein: CASRSSYEQYF. This chain connects TRBV5-1 to TRBJ2-7; D is ambiguous. V dropped 5 bases and J dropped 0 bases, with 3 bases sitting between them. Germline V gene sequence: CDR1 SGHRS, CDR2 YFSETQ. The CDR3 loop spans 11 amino acids.

A single count supports this clone. The V call is TRBV7-8, the J call TRBJ1-1; D may be TRBD1 (5 bases). The V gene lost 5 bases and the J gene lost 9 bases, with 16 bases spanning the gap. Germline V gene lookup returns CDR1 SGHVS and CDR2 FQNEAQ. The CDR3 covers 13 residues. CDR3 residues: CASSPRIREKAFF. CDR3 sequence (DNA): TGTGCCAGCAGCCCCAGGATCAGGGAAAAAGCTTTCTTT.

V and J are TRBV19 and TRBJ2-7; the match to TRBD2 covers 10 bases. V was pared by 5 bases and J by 2 bases, with 6 bases of the junction left unmatched. CDR1 LNHDA and CDR2 SQIVND come from the germline V gene (reference sequence). This CDR3 is 15 amino acids long. The CDR3: CASSLTSGITYEQYF. The CDR3 nucleotides read TGTGCCAGTAGTCTAACTAGCGGGATTACCTACGAGCAGTACTTC.

The chain links TRBV7-2 to TRBJ2-1, with a weak D call TRBD2 (6 bases). The germline V and J ends were trimmed by 1 base and 0 bases, with 7 bases remaining between them. This CDR3 is 15 amino acids long. Germline V gene data show CDR1 as SGHTA and CDR2 as FQGNSA. For the CDR3, the DNA is TGTGCCAGCAGCTTAGTGACTAGCTCCTACAATGAGCAGTTCTTC. Translating gives CASSLVTSSYNEQFF.